This is a list of T cell receptor beta chains from one sample in a study of PD-1 blockade in classical Hodgkin lymphoma. Using immunoSEQ multiplex PCR, the repertoire was profiled, and TCRdb retains in-frame clones only, with some absent. The sample holds some 65,000 clones, about 70% seen once. This material consisted of peripheral blood mononuclear cells (PBMCs), taken before the second cycle of nivolumab. Every receptor here comes from a human donor with classical Hodgkin lymphoma. Both conserved end residues are part of each CDR3. D genes are given only for firm matches. A clone size is listed for some rows: how often the clone was seen (once, few, many), or a class if it is expanded.

v_gene	j_gene	d_gene	abundance	CDR3nt	CDR3aa
TRBV6-4	TRBJ2-3	NA	NA	TGTGCCAGCAGTGACTCGGGCGGGAGCACAGATACGCAGTATTTT	CASSDSGGSTDTQYF
TRBV11-2	TRBJ2-2	TRBD1	NA	TGTGCCAGCAGCACTACCCGTCTCGGGACAGGGGCCGGGGAGCTGTTTTTT	CASSTTRLGTGAGELFF
TRBV7-3	TRBJ1-2	TRBD1	few	TGTGCCAGCAGTCGGACAGGGGCTGACGGCTACACCTTC	CASSRTGADGYTF
TRBV5-4	TRBJ2-3	NA	NA	TGTGCCAGCAGCTACGACCTCACAGATACGCAGTATTTT	CASSYDLTDTQYF
TRBV9	TRBJ1-6	TRBD1	NA	TGTGCCAGCAGCGCCAATCAGGGGGGGGTAGGATCACCCCTCCACTTT	CASSANQGGVGSPLHF
TRBV6-1	TRBJ1-3	TRBD1	NA	TGTGCCACCCTGGTACAGGGGGGAAACACCATATATTTT	CATLVQGGNTIYF
TRBV6-6	TRBJ2-3	TRBD1	NA	TGTGCCGAGTCCGGGACAGACACAGATACGCAGTATTTT	CAESGTDTDTQYF
TRBV30	TRBJ2-4	NA	NA	TGTGCCTGGAGTGTTAGGCAGACTTTAGCCAAAAACATTCAGTACTTC	CAWSVRQTLAKNIQYF
TRBV9	TRBJ2-2	TRBD1	NA	TGTGCCAGCAGCGCCTCCGGGACAGGGGCCGGGGAGCTGTTTTTT	CASSASGTGAGELFF
TRBV7-8	TRBJ2-2	TRBD2	once	TGTGCCAGCAGCTTAGCTTTCTCTTCGGGAGGACCGAACACCGGGGAGCTGTTTTTT	CASSLAFSSGGPNTGELFF
TRBV27	TRBJ1-2	NA	few	TGTGCCAGCAGTGAAGGTCGGATTAACTATGGCTACACCTTC	CASSEGRINYGYTF
TRBV6-6	TRBJ2-5	NA	NA	TGTGCCAGCCAACTAGGGCAAGAGACCCAGTACTTC	CASQLGQETQYF
TRBV28	TRBJ1-2	NA	few	TGTGCCAGCAGTCCCCCCTCGCCTTCGGTTTATGGCTACACCTTC	CASSPPSPSVYGYTF
TRBV5-6	TRBJ1-5	NA	few	TGTGCCAGCAGCGTACAGGGATATAGCAATCAGCCCCAGCATTTT	CASSVQGYSNQPQHF
TRBV28	TRBJ2-5	TRBD1	NA	TGTGCCAGCAGCCTAGGGACAGGGGGTGAGGGAGAGACCCAGTACTTC	CASSLGTGGEGETQYF
TRBV23-1	TRBJ1-5	TRBD1	NA	TGCGCCAGCAGTCAACCGTATTCCACCTACAGGGGGCGAATTAGCAATCAGCCCCAGCATTTT	CASSQPYSTYRGRISNQPQHF
TRBV5-1	TRBJ1-5	TRBD1	NA	TGCGCCAGCAGTCAAGGCCGGACAGGGCTTCCGAAGGATAGCAATCAGCCCCAGCATTTT	CASSQGRTGLPKDSNQPQHF
TRBV6-1	TRBJ1-2	NA	few	TGTGCCAGCAGCCTCATACAACTCTATGGCTACACCTTC	CASSLIQLYGYTF
TRBV29-1	TRBJ1-1	NA	NA	TGCAGCGCAGAAACGGGGCAGAACACTGAAGCTTTCTTT	CSAETGQNTEAFF
TRBV19	TRBJ1-3	NA	NA	TGTGCCAGTAGTGGATTCTCTGGAAACACCATATATTTT	CASSGFSGNTIYF
TRBV28	TRBJ1-1	NA	NA	TGTGCCAGCAGTTTCGGGCAGAACACTGAAGCTTTCTTT	CASSFGQNTEAFF
TRBV4-1	TRBJ2-1	NA	once	TGCGCCAGCAGTTCATCTCAGGGGGGCTACAATGAGCAGTTCTTC	CASSSSQGGYNEQFF
TRBV5-1	TRBJ1-1	NA	NA	TGCGCCAGCAGCTTGGCAGGGGTGGGGAACACTGAAGCTTTCTTT	CASSLAGVGNTEAFF
TRBV4-1	TRBJ2-3	NA	few	TGCGCCAGCAGCCAAGTTCCCAGCCCCACAGATACGCAGTATTTT	CASSQVPSPTDTQYF
TRBV29-1	TRBJ1-2	NA	few	TGCAGCGTTGATAATGGGGGGGCGGACTATGGCTACACCTTC	CSVDNGGADYGYTF
TRBV11-2	TRBJ2-7	NA	NA	TGTGCCAGCAGCTTAGGGGATGGAGGCTACGAGCAGTACTTC	CASSLGDGGYEQYF
TRBV9	TRBJ1-2	TRBD1	NA	TGTGCCAGCAGCGCTGGACAGGAGCCGCCCTATGGCTACACCTTC	CASSAGQEPPYGYTF
TRBV29-1	TRBJ2-5	NA	NA	TGCAGTTCCGAAGGGGTTCAAGAGACCCAGTACTTC	CSSEGVQETQYF
TRBV4-2	TRBJ2-7	NA	NA	TGTGCCAGCAGCCCCGACCTAGGCCCCTACGAGCAGTACTTC	CASSPDLGPYEQYF
TRBV2	TRBJ2-7	NA	NA	TGTGCCAGCAGTGGCCCCTTACGGATCTCCTACGAGCAGTACTTC	CASSGPLRISYEQYF
TRBV19	TRBJ1-5	NA	NA	TGTGCCAGTAGTATGGGGACTGTTAACGGTCAGCCCCAGCATTTT	CASSMGTVNGQPQHF
TRBV19	TRBJ2-2	TRBD2	NA	TGTGCCAGTAACCTAGCGGGGGGAAACACCGGGGAGCTGTTTTTT	CASNLAGGNTGELFF
TRBV7-9	TRBJ2-1	NA	NA	TGTGCCAGCGGTAATTCGGGGGTTATCAATGAGCAGTTCTTC	CASGNSGVINEQFF
TRBV14	TRBJ1-2	NA	NA	TGTGCCAGCAGCCCCAACCAGGTTCTGCATGGCTACACCTTC	CASSPNQVLHGYTF
TRBV6-5	TRBJ2-1	TRBD2	NA	TGTGCCAGCAGCCAGACTAGCGGGAGTTACAATGAGCAGTTCTTC	CASSQTSGSYNEQFF
TRBV28	TRBJ1-5	NA	once	TGTGCCAGCAGGAGTAGGGGGAGCAATCAGCCCCAGCATTTT	CASRSRGSNQPQHF
TRBV2	TRBJ1-1	NA	NA	TGTGCCAGCATAAACAGCCCCGCGCGGAACACTGAAGCTTTCTTT	CASINSPARNTEAFF
TRBV5-4	TRBJ1-2	NA	NA	TGTGCCAGCACCACAGCGGGGACTAACTATGGCTACACCTTC	CASTTAGTNYGYTF
TRBV9	TRBJ1-1	NA	NA	TGTGCCAGCAGCCCACCGAGGGGGGCCATTGAAGCTTTCTTT	CASSPPRGAIEAFF
TRBV5-1	TRBJ2-7	TRBD1	NA	TGCGCCAGCACCTTGACAGGGAGCTCCTACGAGCAGTACTTC	CASTLTGSSYEQYF
TRBV18	TRBJ2-5	NA	NA	TGTGCCAGCTCACCACCAATTGGAGAGACCCAGTACTTC	CASSPPIGETQYF
TRBV5-4	TRBJ1-1	TRBD1	NA	TGTGCCAGCAGCTCCAGGGGGGTACGCACTGAAGCTTTCTTT	CASSSRGVRTEAFF
TRBV28	TRBJ1-1	NA	NA	TGTGCCAGCAGTTCCCCGGAGGAGGGGAACACTGAAGCTTTCTTT	CASSSPEEGNTEAFF
TRBV5-1	TRBJ1-1	NA	NA	TGCGCCAGCAGCTTGGGGCCGGGGAACACTGAAGCTTTCTTT	CASSLGPGNTEAFF
TRBV6-5	TRBJ1-6	NA	NA	TGTGCCAGCAGCCCCGGAGGGGGGGAGGGCTCACCCCTCCACTTT	CASSPGGGEGSPLHF